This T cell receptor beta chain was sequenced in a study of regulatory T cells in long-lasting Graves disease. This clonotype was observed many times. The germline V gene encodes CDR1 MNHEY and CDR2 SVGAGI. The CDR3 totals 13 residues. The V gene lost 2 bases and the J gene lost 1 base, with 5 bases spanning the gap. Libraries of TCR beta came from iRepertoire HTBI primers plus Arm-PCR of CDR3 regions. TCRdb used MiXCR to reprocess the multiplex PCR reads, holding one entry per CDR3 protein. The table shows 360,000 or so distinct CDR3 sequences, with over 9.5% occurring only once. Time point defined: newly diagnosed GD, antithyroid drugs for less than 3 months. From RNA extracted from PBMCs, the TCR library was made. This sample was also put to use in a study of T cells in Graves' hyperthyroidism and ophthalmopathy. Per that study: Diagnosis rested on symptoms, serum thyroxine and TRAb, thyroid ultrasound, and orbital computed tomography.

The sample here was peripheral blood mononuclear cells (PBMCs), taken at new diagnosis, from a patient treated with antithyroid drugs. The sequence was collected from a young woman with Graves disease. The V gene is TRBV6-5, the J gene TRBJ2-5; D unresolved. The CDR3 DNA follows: TGTGCCAGCAGTTACACCCCCCAAGAGACCCAGTACTTC. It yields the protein CASSYTPQETQYF.